In this sample, the clone carrying this TCR beta chain turned up a few times. Noted time point: pre-sensitization, week 0. Treatment indicated: therapeutic diphenylcyclopropenone sensitization with weekly scalp DPC. CDR1 and CDR2 from the germline V gene are MDHEN and SYDVKM. V lost 11 bases to trimming and J lost 8 bases; unmatched junction nucleotides: 2. The CDR3 length is 10 residues. This specimen comes from a study of human T cells and chemical hapten exposure. TCRdb re-called the RACE reads through MiXCR, storing one row per CDR3 protein. Of 85,000 to 120,000 distinct CDR3 sequences in the sample, 9.5% to 15% were seen once.

This material consisted of whole blood, taken in connection with sensitization to the hapten diphenylcyclopropenone (DPC). The receptor was derived from a woman aged 45-59 years with alopecia areata. Some clones in this sample may be carry-over from other donors' samples. The V gene is TRBV28, the J gene TRBJ2-1, with 8 bases fitting TRBD2. In DNA, the CDR3 is TGTGCCGCCGGGAGGGATGAGCAGTTCTTC. Residues: CAAGRDEQFF.